The T cell receptor beta chain under discussion was sequenced for a study of cytomegalovirus exposure and HLA in healthy donors. Trimming removed 7 bases from V and 7 bases from J; junction bases left unmatched: 12. Germline-derived CDR1 and CDR2 are GTSNPN and SVGIG (reference sequence). The CDR3 spans 14 residues. Study conclusions and caveats: Investigators reported 164 TCR beta chains as tied to cytomegalovirus. Presence/absence results assume similar sequencing depth per donor, which may not hold. Rarity held for most TCR sequences, but there were some public TCRs that occurred in many donors. An analysis was carried out at a later point. It showed that HLA-associated TCR beta chains were more clonally expanded than equally common non-associated chains.

The PCR made use of 60 Vbeta and 13 Jbeta primers. Measured with immunoSEQ multiplex PCR; TCRdb has only the in-frame clones, and not every one. Across 80,000 to 95,000 clones, the top ten clones capture 15% to 17% of the sample. Notes on this clone: Its antigen is unknown.

This clonotype originated in a man aged 45 to 65 in good health and CMV-seropositive. The sample was PBMCs. The chain recombines TRBV30 with TRBJ2-2, with 7 bases lining up with TRBD2. The DNA for the CDR3 is TGTGCCTATAAAGCGGGGACGTTGGACGGGGAGCTGTTTTTT. It specifies CAYKAGTLDGELFF. Using reference TRBV30 and TRBJ2-2 for the parts outside the CDR3, the full variable domain is SQTIHQWPATLVQPVGSPLSLECTVEGTSNPNLYWYRQAAGRGLQLLFYSVGIGQISSEVPQNLSASRPQDRQFILSSKKLLLSDSGFYLCAYKAGTLDGELFFGEGSRLTVL.